This T cell receptor beta chain was identified in a study of blood T cells in healthy people across ages. The use of a sample-barcoded 5' primer and a J-beta primer mix characterized a second PCR of roughly 7 to 11 cycles. TCRdb reprocessed the 5' RACE reads with MiXCR, giving one entry per CDR3 protein. This sample has some 760,000 distinct CDR3 sequences, with about 25% found just once. CDR1 LGHDT and CDR2 YNNKEL come from the germline V gene (reference sequence). This CDR3 spans 16 amino acids. These same data were also listed under a study on T cells of mothers and their children.

The TCR was taken from a boy aged 10-17 years in good health. Sequencing was carried out using blood. The V and J genes are TRBV3-1 and TRBJ2-5; no clear D. The closer fit of TRBJ2-1 to the DNA end suggests the J call may be wrong. The CDR3: CASSHLYPESYNEQFF. CDR3 in DNA: TGTGCCAGCAGCCATTTATACCCCGAATCTTACAATGAGCAGTTCTTC.